This passage covers 10 T cell receptor beta chains from one sample sequenced in a study of shared clonotypes between healthy human individuals (dated by TCRdb to about 2020). Library prep was done by the immunoSEQ multiplex PCR assay. TCRdb took this table from immuneACCESS and kept in-frame rearrangements with V and J called. Such tables lack part of the clones; where checked against another copy, unresolved V genes explain under half of the gap, and the rest is unexplained. The sample yields millions of clones; approximately 95% were counted once. Roughly 0.13% of the sample belongs to the ten largest clones. Sequencing was performed on naive CD4+ T cells sorted from blood. The cell subset or site label corresponds to: CD45RA+ positively selected. The receptors originated from a man aged 18 to 35 in good health.

The chain couples TRBV29-1 to TRBJ1-2; D gene unclear. CDR1 and CDR2 (germline): SQVTM, ANQGSEA. The CDR3 has 14 residues. Trimming shortened V by 1 base and J by 4 bases, and 13 bases separated the two germline ends. The CDR3 nucleotides read TGCAGCGTTGAAGGTGGCGGGCCCTTCTATGGCTACACCTTC. Translated: CSVEGGGPFYGYTF. Full variable domain (remainder filled in from reference TRBV29-1 and TRBJ1-2): SAVISQKPSRDICQRGTSLTIQCQVDSQVTMMFWYRQQPGQSLTLIATANQGSEATYESGFVIDKFPISRPNLTFSTLTVSNMSPEDSSIYLCSVEGGGPFYGYTFGSGTRLTVV.

The chain combines TRBV7-9 with TRBJ2-7; TRBD1 agrees at 12 bases. CDR1 and CDR2 from the germline V gene are SEHNR and FQNEAQ (reference sequence). V lost 1 base and J lost 5; bases outside the gene matches: 9. The CDR3 is 17 amino acids. For the CDR3, the DNA is TGTGCCAGCAGCTTAGAGGTCACCCGGGACAGGGGGCACGAGCAGTACTTC. It encodes CASSLEVTRDRGHEQYF.

The chain joins TRBV11-1 to TRBJ1-1; D ambiguous. CDR3 length: 15 residues. Germline values: CDR1 SGHAT, CDR2 FQDESV (reference sequence). V lost 6 bases, J lost 2 bases, and 16 bases lay in between. The CDR3 loop is CASSPWGDTNTEAFF. The DNA for the CDR3 is TGTGCCAGCAGTCCTTGGGGTGACACTAACACTGAAGCTTTCTTT.

The V call is TRBV6-1, the J call TRBJ2-7, with 8 nucleotides matching TRBD2. This CDR3 is built from 15 residues. In germline, CDR1 is MNHNS, CDR2 SASEGT. With 4 bases clipped from V and 1 base from J, the junction kept 6 bases outside the gene matches. The CDR3 region has the DNA TGTGCCAGCAGTGCCTCGGCGGGGGGTTCCTACGAGCAGTACTTC. Amino acid sequence: CASSASAGGSYEQYF.

The chain recombines TRBV10-3 with TRBJ2-2; no firm D call. The CDR3 is 15 amino acids. With 0 bases removed from V and 7 bases from J, the gap between germline ends came to 12 bases. Per germline, CDR1 ENHRY and CDR2 SYGVKD. As DNA, the CDR3 is TGTGCCATCAGTGAGTCTCGTAGGGCTAACGGGGAGCTGTTTTTT. As protein: CAISESRRANGELFF.

The chain couples TRBV4-3 to TRBJ1-6; a weak D match, TRBD1 (5 bases). CDR1 and CDR2 from the germline V gene are LGHNA and YSLEER. The CDR3 is made up of 15 amino acids. The ends were cut back, 2 bases at V and 10 bases at J, with 15 bases in the middle. The CDR3 DNA sequence: TGCGCCAGCAGCCAACTCCGCGCAGGGAAATCACCCCTCCACTTT. Translating it yields CASSQLRAGKSPLHF.

V and J are TRBV19 and TRBJ1-5; 7 bases agree with TRBD1. V dropped 5 bases and J dropped 6; count of bases not matched to a gene: 13. This CDR3 region has 16 residues. Germline V lookup: CDR1 LNHDA, CDR2 SQIVND (reference sequence). The CDR3 DNA reads TGTGCCAGTAGTCCCCTGGCGACAGGGTTTTTTCAGCCCCAGCATTTT. Residues: CASSPLATGFFQPQHF.

The rearrangement joins TRBV30 to TRBJ2-1, with D possibly being TRBD1 (7 bases). V shed 3 bases and J shed 0 bases, with 12 bases lying between them. CDR1 is GTSNPN and CDR2 is SVGIG in the germline V gene (reference sequence). CDR3 length: 15 residues. The CDR3 DNA follows: TGTGCCTGGAGCCAGGGGGGAAGCTCCTACAATGAGCAGTTCTTC. Translated, it gives CAWSQGGSSYNEQFF.

The J gene is TRBJ2-7, the V gene TRBV7-8; TRBD1 matches 8 bases. Looked up from germline, CDR1 is SGHVS and CDR2 is FQNEAQ. V lost 10 bases, J lost 5 bases, and 22 bases stayed unmatched. The CDR3 has 17 residues. The CDR3 sequence is CATLPLGRTGSAHEQYF. CDR3 nucleotide sequence: TGTGCCACACTTCCCTTAGGGAGGACAGGGTCCGCCCACGAGCAGTACTTC.

The chain is built from TRBV28 and TRBJ1-4, with 9 positions matching TRBD1. J was trimmed by 6 bases and V by 6 bases; bases with no gene match: 5. The CDR3 has 14 residues. Germline V gene sequence: CDR1 MDHEN, CDR2 SYDVKM. CDR3 nucleotide sequence: TGTGCCAGCAGCTTGGGACAGGGATATGAAAAACTGTTTTTT. This translates into CASSLGQGYEKLFF.